This section outlines one TCR beta chain sequence together with its context. Antigen: not known. This sample was taken from a study of memory CD4+ T cells and cytomegalovirus serostatus. In the source study's methods: After removing out-of-frame reads, around 2,000,000 distinct TCRbeta sequences remained. Data came from immunoSEQ multiplex PCR; TCRdb stores just in-frame clones and leaves some out. The DNA was the basis for D and trimming; V, J and clone size are from that table. The table lists more than 45,000 clones, about 79% of them singletons. The sort gate was single viable CD3+CD4+CD8-CD45RO+ cells for memory CD4+ T cells. Study conclusions and caveats: CD4+ memory repertoires contained about two fifths of the roughly 160 reported CMV TCRbeta sequences. Median bootstrapped AUC for CMV status was around 0.96 originally, about 0.9 US-trained.

Material for sequencing was memory CD4+ T cells from blood. The TCR originated in an adult in good health and CMV-seronegative.

The CDR3 sequence is CASSGVSLNQPQHF. The DNA for the CDR3 is TGTGCCAGCAGTGGCGTCAGCTTAAATCAGCCCCAGCATTTT. The rearrangement links TRBV28 to TRBJ1-5, with D unclear. The CDR3 has 14 amino acids. Germline CDR1 is MDHEN and CDR2 is SYDVKM. Deletions cut 5 bases from V and 4 bases from J, with 12 bases between.